This TCR beta chain was observed in a study of blood T cell repertoires in COVID-19. Only in-frame clones appear in the TCRdb table, and some are missing; sequencing was by immunoSEQ multiplex PCR. This sample has more than 250,000 clones; more than 75% occur once, and the top ten carry approximately 5.3%. Germline assignment: CDR1 SNHLY and CDR2 FYNNEI. V lost 5 bases and J lost 6, with 22 bases in between. The CDR3 sequence is 16 residues long. The chain has TRBV2 and TRBJ1-1; D perhaps matches TRBD1 (6 bases). The sequence derives from a woman aged 30 to 39 who had recovered from COVID-19. The sample was PBMCs or T cells enriched from blood (not recorded which). The chain's CDR3 is CASSRGTGVPMAEAFF. The DNA for the CDR3 is TGTGCCAGCAGTAGGGGGACCGGCGTCCCTATGGCTGAAGCTTTCTTT.